The 20 T cell receptor beta chains below all came from one sample that was sequenced in a study of blood T cell repertoires in COVID-19. Sequenced by immunoSEQ multiplex PCR; TCRdb stores in-frame clones only, minus some. The sample gives 55,000 to 65,000 clones, around 80% of which show up once; about 3.2% is in the top ten. Sequences were obtained from peripheral blood. All receptors derive from a man aged 60-69 years with acute or convalescent COVID-19.

The chain is built from TRBV18 and TRBJ1-1; possible D gene TRBD1, 5 bases. Trimming took off 1 base at V and 7 bases at J, with 10 bases between the two ends. This CDR3 contains 13 residues. CDR1 is KGHSH, CDR2 LQKENI, per germline. CDR3: CASSPQGMDEAFF. The CDR3 bases are TGTGCCAGCTCACCACAGGGGATGGATGAAGCTTTCTTT.

The chain carries TRBV7-2 and TRBJ2-5; 11 bases agree with TRBD2. The CDR3 contains 15 residues. Germline V CDR1 and CDR2: SGHTA, FQGNSA. Trimming took 3 bases from V and 4 from J; bases not matched to a gene: 4. The DNA of the CDR3 is TGTGCCAGCAGCTTTAGCGGGGGGGCCGTAGAGACCCAGTACTTC. Protein: CASSFSGGAVETQYF.

The chain carries TRBV19 and TRBJ1-2; D may be TRBD1 (5 bases). This CDR3 is built from 13 residues. Deletions cut 4 bases from V and 6 bases from J, with 12 bases between. Germline values: CDR1 LNHDA, CDR2 SQIVND (reference sequence). The CDR3 region has the DNA TGTGCCAGTAGTAGGGCGTGGGGGGATGGCTACACCTTC. It yields the protein CASSRAWGDGYTF.

This clone was counted a few times. The CDR3 region has the DNA TGTGCCCTCCGAAACAAGCAGTACTTC. Translated: CALRNKQYF. The chain joins TRBV28 to TRBJ2-7; D call uncertain. The germline V gene has CDR1 MDHEN and CDR2 SYDVKM. This CDR3 is 9 amino acids long. The V end was cut by 11 bases, the J end by 8 bases, with 10 bases between.

CDR3 protein: CASSYSGSGGAGEQFF. The CDR3 nucleotides are TGTGCCAGCAGTTACTCGGGGAGCGGGGGGGCCGGTGAGCAGTTCTTC. V usage is TRBV6-5 and J usage is TRBJ2-1; TRBD2 agrees at 10 bases. With 0 bases clipped from V and 9 bases from J, the junction kept 8 bases outside the gene matches. CDR1 and CDR2 from the germline V gene are MNHEY and SVGAGI. The CDR3 has 16 residues.

The gene calls are TRBV2 and TRBJ1-1; TRBD1 matches 12 bases. The CDR3 runs 18 residues. The V gene's germline CDR1 is SNHLY and CDR2 FYNNEI. The V gene end was trimmed by 4 bases and the J gene end by 5 bases; junction bases not matched to a gene: 14. CDR3: CASSAEPGQGAMETEAFF. CDR3 bases: TGTGCCAGCAGTGCAGAACCGGGACAGGGGGCAATGGAGACTGAAGCTTTCTTT.

This chain links TRBV6-5 with TRBJ1-1; D perhaps matches TRBD1 (6 bases). The CDR3 contains 14 residues. Per germline, CDR1 MNHEY and CDR2 SVGAGI. Trimming pared 5 bases from V and 2 bases from J, leaving 12 bases between. The CDR3, as DNA: TGTGCCAGCAGTCTCAGGGGCGCTAACACTGAAGCTTTCTTT. Its translation: CASSLRGANTEAFF.

The rearrangement joins TRBV7-9 to TRBJ2-7; 7 nucleotides line up with TRBD1. Germline-derived CDR1 and CDR2 are SEHNR and FQNEAQ (reference sequence). The CDR3 runs to 14 residues. The J segment lost 3 bases and the V segment lost 1 base, leaving 3 bases of the junction unmatched. The DNA of the CDR3 is TGTGCCAGCAGCTTAGGACAGGGAAACTACGAGCAGTACTTC. Protein: CASSLGQGNYEQYF. The full variable domain, rest sourced from reference TRBV7-9 and TRBJ2-7, is DTGVSQNPRHKITKRGQNVTFRCDPISEHNRLYWYRQTLGQGPEFLTYFQNEAQLEKSRLLSDRFSAERPKGSFSTLEIQRTEQGDSAMYLCASSLGQGNYEQYFGPGTRLTVT.

The chain combines TRBV25-1 with TRBJ2-1; 13 nucleotides agree with TRBD2. The CDR3 has 15 residues. Germline V CDR1 and CDR2: MGHDK, SYGVNS. The V gene end was trimmed by 8 bases and the J gene end by 10 bases; junction bases not matched to a gene: 11. The CDR3 nucleotides are TGTGCCAGCTCAAGACTAGCGGGGGGATCAGGGGAGCAGTTCTTC. Translated, it gives CASSRLAGGSGEQFF. Full variable domain (remainder filled in from reference TRBV25-1 and TRBJ2-1): EADIYQTPRYLVIGTGKKITLECSQTMGHDKMYWYQQDPGMELHLIHYSYGVNSTEKGDLSSESTVSRIRTEHFPLTLESARPSHTSQYLCASSRLAGGSGEQFFGPGTRLTVL.

The V call is TRBV7-2, the J call TRBJ2-5, with 8 bases lining up with TRBD1. This CDR3 spans 13 amino acids. Trimming cost V 5 bases and J 2 bases; bases outside gene matches: 1. In germline, CDR1 is SGHTA, CDR2 FQGNSA. In DNA form, the CDR3 reads TGTGCCAGCAGCAGGGACAGGCAAGAGACCCAGTACTTC. Translating gives CASSRDRQETQYF.

The rearrangement uses TRBV11-2 and TRBJ2-7; the match to TRBD1 covers 7 bases. The V gene's germline CDR1 is SGHAT and CDR2 FQNNGV. The CDR3 is 14 residues long. Trimming at V came to 3 bases and at J to 3 bases, leaving 5 bases not matched to a gene. CDR3 protein: CASSLDRSSYEQYF. The CDR3, as DNA: TGTGCCAGCAGCTTGGACAGGTCTAGCTACGAGCAGTACTTC. Looking up the rest from reference TRBV11-2 and TRBJ2-7 gives the full variable domain: EAGVAQSPRYKIIEKRQSVAFWCNPISGHATLYWYQQILGQGPKLLIQFQNNGVVDDSQLPKDRFSAERLKGVDSTLKIQPAKLEDSAVYLCASSLDRSSYEQYFGPGTRLTVT.

V is TRBV18 and J is TRBJ1-4; 7 bases map to TRBD1. This CDR3 region has 16 residues. Germline CDR1 reads KGHSH; CDR2 reads LQKENI. Losses at the gene ends were 6 bases for V and 5 bases for J; bases not matched to a gene: 12. CDR3 DNA sequence: TGTGCCAGCTCTTCCCAGGGGGGAGACCCGAATGAAAAACTGTTTTTT. Translated: CASSSQGGDPNEKLFF.

The chain joins TRBV7-2 to TRBJ1-1; D remains unclear. Trimming took off 2 bases at V and 3 bases at J, with 13 bases between the two ends. Germline CDR1 reads SGHTA; CDR2 reads FQGNSA. The CDR3 length is 15 residues. The CDR3 is CASSLIGEGYTEAFF. The CDR3 coding sequence is TGTGCCAGCAGCTTAATTGGGGAGGGATACACTGAAGCTTTCTTT.

The gene calls are TRBV9 and TRBJ2-3, with a tentative D call TRBD2 (6 bases). CDR1 and CDR2 (germline): SGDLS, YYNGEE. The CDR3 covers 13 residues. V gave up 2 bases and J gave up 6 bases, with 10 bases separating them. In DNA form, the CDR3 reads TGTGCCAGCAGCGTGGGAGGAATCGATACGCAGTATTTT. It yields the protein CASSVGGIDTQYF.

The rearrangement uses TRBV18 and TRBJ1-5, with D possibly being TRBD1 (6 bases). In germline, CDR1 is KGHSH, CDR2 LQKENI. V lost 6 bases, J lost 7 bases, and 16 bases lay in between. This CDR3 has 14 residues. CDR3: CASSSGTRGQPQHF. CDR3 in DNA: TGTGCCAGCTCGTCCGGGACAAGGGGACAGCCCCAGCATTTT.

In its sample, this clone was seen a few times. The chain is built from TRBV14 and TRBJ2-1; unclear D gene. The V gene's germline CDR1 is SGHDN and CDR2 FVKESK. The V end was cut by 0 bases, the J end by 7 bases, with 10 bases between. This CDR3 spans 14 amino acids. CDR3 loop: CASSQDRQVNEQFF. The CDR3 bases are TGTGCCAGCAGCCAAGATCGGCAGGTGAATGAGCAGTTCTTC.

The V call is TRBV18, the J call TRBJ1-5, with D possibly TRBD1 on 5 matching bases. The CDR3 runs to 13 residues. Germline lookup yields CDR1 KGHSH and CDR2 LQKENI. V was trimmed by 0 bases and J by 5 bases, leaving 5 bases between them. The CDR3 is CASSPPGDQPQHF. The CDR3 nucleotides are TGTGCCAGCTCACCACCAGGGGATCAGCCCCAGCATTTT.

As regards this clone: One end of the junction is discordant with germline, which a read error may explain. V is TRBV19 and J is TRBJ2-5; TRBD1 matches at 9 bases. The V gene's germline CDR1 is LNHDA and CDR2 SQIVND (reference sequence). The CDR3 consists of 14 residues. CDR3 DNA sequence: TGTGCCAGTAGTTTAGACAGGGGGGCGGAGACCCAGTACTTC. Amino acids: CASSLDRGAETQYF.

The rearrangement joins TRBV19 to TRBJ1-1, with no clear D. V lost 6 bases, J lost 3 bases, and 14 bases lay in between. CDR3 length: 14 residues. Germline V gene lookup returns CDR1 LNHDA and CDR2 SQIVND (reference sequence). CDR3 loop: CASRFVARDTEAFF. In nucleotides, the CDR3 is TGTGCCAGTAGGTTTGTAGCGCGGGACACTGAAGCTTTCTTT.

The chain employs TRBV7-9 and TRBJ1-2, with TRBD1 as a possible D gene (5 bases). CDR3 length equals 13 residues. Germline CDR1 and CDR2: SEHNR and FQNEAQ (reference sequence). V was trimmed by 2 bases and J by 5 bases, leaving 9 bases between them. DNA of the CDR3: TGTGCCAGCAGCTTACTGACAGATTATGGCTACACCTTC. Translation gives CASSLLTDYGYTF.